These T cell receptor beta chains were read from a single sample in a study of human T cells and chemical hapten exposure. TCRdb reanalysed the 5' RACE reads using MiXCR and keeps one entry per CDR3 protein. The data show tens of thousands of distinct CDR3 sequences, about 8.4% seen once. These receptor sequences come from a male donor in good health. Each CDR3 is given with its conserved first and last residue. A D gene is named only where the DNA matches it firmly. The size entry is marked missing in some rows and otherwise reads once, few, many or a size class.

TGTGCCAGCAGCTGGGTAGCGGGGGAGCTCACAGATACGCAGTATTTT,CASSWVAGELTDTQYF,TRBV6-6,TRBD2,16,-,TRBJ2-3
TGCGCCAGCAGCTTGATCACAGGGAACACTGAAGCTTTCTTT,CASSLITGNTEAFF,TRBV5-1,-,14,few,TRBJ1-1
TGTGCCAGCAGCCGGGACGGGGGTGGCACTGAAGCTTTCTTT,CASSRDGGGTEAFF,TRBV5-4,-,14,-,TRBJ1-1
TGCAGTTCGCGGCGGGGGTACACAGATACGCAGTATTTT,CSSRRGYTDTQYF,TRBV20-1,TRBD2,13,few,TRBJ2-3
TGTGCCAGCAGCTTAGGTGGCAGGGGAAGCACTGAAGCTTTCTTT,CASSLGGRGSTEAFF,TRBV7-8,-,15,few,TRBJ1-1
TGTGCCAGCAGCCCTCTCCACGAGACGACTAGCGGGGTCCCAGATACGCAGTATTTT,CASSPLHETTSGVPDTQYF,TRBV12-3/TRBV12-4,TRBD2,19,many,TRBJ2-3
TGCAGCTTTAAAGGGCAGGGGGCTGCTCTTATGAACACTGAAGCTTTCTTT,CSFKGQGAALMNTEAFF,TRBV20-1,TRBD1,17,-,TRBJ1-1
TGTGCCAGCAGCAGCAGGGGGCAAGTCACTGAAGCTTTCTTT,CASSSRGQVTEAFF,TRBV7-9,TRBD1,14,-,TRBJ1-1
TGTGCTAGTGGTTTGGGGACGAACACTGAAGCTTTCTTT,CASGLGTNTEAFF,TRBV12-5,-,13,many,TRBJ1-1
TGTGCCGGGGGCCGGGACACTAACTATGGCTACACCTTC,CAGGRDTNYGYTF,TRBV6-9,-,13,few,TRBJ1-2
TGTGCCAGCAGTTTCAGGGACCTTAACAATGAGCAGTTCTTC,CASSFRDLNNEQFF,TRBV12-3/TRBV12-4,-,14,many,TRBJ2-1
TGTGCCAGTAGTATCCGGGACAGGGCTAACTATGGCTACACCTTC,CASSIRDRANYGYTF,TRBV19,TRBD1,15,-,TRBJ1-2
TGCAGCGTTTTCTCCCCGGGACTAGGTTCTGCCGAGCAGTACTTC,CSVFSPGLGSAEQYF,TRBV29-1,TRBD2,15,few,TRBJ2-7
TGTGCCAGTAAGGATCCGCTCCGCCATAGCAATCAGCCCCAGCATTTT,CASKDPLRHSNQPQHF,TRBV19,-,16,-,TRBJ1-5
TGTGCCAGCGCTCTAGCGGGGGGGCTCAATGAGCAGTTCTTC,CASALAGGLNEQFF,TRBV12-3/TRBV12-4,TRBD2,14,many,TRBJ2-1
TGCGCCAGCGGGGCAAGACAGGGGACGTACACCGGGGAGCTGTTTTTT,CASGARQGTYTGELFF,TRBV5-1,TRBD1,16,few,TRBJ2-2
TGTGCCAGCAGCCAAGATTGGAGTTCCTACGAGCAGTACTTC,CASSQDWSSYEQYF,TRBV3-1,-,14,-,TRBJ2-7
TGTGCCAGCAGTTCGGGACTAGCCAAAAACATTCAGTACTTC,CASSSGLAKNIQYF,TRBV6-5,-,14,many,TRBJ2-4
TGTGCCAGCCTCCGTGGACAGGGTTCCACTGAAGCTTTCTTT,CASLRGQGSTEAFF,TRBV7-6,TRBD1,14,-,TRBJ1-1
TGCAGCGTTGGCGTTTTCGGGACAGTTAATGAAAAACTGTTTTTT,CSVGVFGTVNEKLFF,TRBV29-1,TRBD1,15,few,TRBJ1-4
TGTGCCAGCAGCCTTCAGGGGGTCGGAAACACCATATATTTT,CASSLQGVGNTIYF,TRBV2,TRBD1,14,-,TRBJ1-3
TGTGCCAGCAGCGCAGGGTTCGGGGAGCTGTTTTTT,CASSAGFGELFF,TRBV12-3/TRBV12-4,-,12,many,TRBJ2-2
TGTGCCATCAGCCGGGACAGGGAGAATCAGCCCAAGCATTTT,CAISRDRENQPKHF,TRBV10-3,TRBD1,14,-,TRBJ1-5
TGTGCCAGCAGACCCGGACTGTTTTTTAGTAATTCACCCCTCCACTTT,CASRPGLFFSNSPLHF,TRBV6-2/TRBV6-3,-,16,-,TRBJ1-6
TGCGCCAGCACTAGCACAGATACGCAGTATTTT,CASTSTDTQYF,TRBV5-1,-,11,many,TRBJ2-3
TGTGCCATCAGTAGAACTGGGGCCTCGAGCACAGATACGCAGTATTTT,CAISRTGASSTDTQYF,TRBV10-3,-,16,few,TRBJ2-3
TGTGCCAGCGGGGGACTAGCGGGAAAGGAACCCTCGGCCTCCTACAATGAGCAGTTCTTC,CASGGLAGKEPSASYNEQFF,TRBV7-9,TRBD2,20,few,TRBJ2-1
TGTGCCAGCAGCCCAGTGAGCGGGGTTCGGGCGCATGAGCAGTTCTTC,CASSPVSGVRAHEQFF,TRBV7-3,TRBD2,16,-,TRBJ2-1
TGTGCCAGCAGTGAATATCTAGCGGTAATAAACTATGAGCAGTTCTTC,CASSEYLAVINYEQFF,TRBV2,TRBD2,16,-,TRBJ2-1
TGTGCCAGCAGACCGACAGGCACCTACGAGCAGTACTTC,CASRPTGTYEQYF,TRBV27,-,13,-,TRBJ2-7
TGTGCCAGCAGCGGACAGGTGAGATCCTACAATGAGCAGTTCTTC,CASSGQVRSYNEQFF,TRBV5-5,TRBD1,15,once,TRBJ2-1
TGTGCCATCCCCATTACCCCCCTAGCGGGAGCAGATACGCAGTATTTT,CAIPITPLAGADTQYF,TRBV7-2,TRBD2,16,many,TRBJ2-3
TGCGCCAGCAGCCAACCGCATGAGACAGCTGGGGCCAACGTCCTGACTTTC,CASSQPHETAGANVLTF,TRBV4-1,-,17,many,TRBJ2-6
TGCAGTGCTAGAGGGACTAGTGAGTACAATGAGCAGTTCTTC,CSARGTSEYNEQFF,TRBV20-1,TRBD2,14,many,TRBJ2-1
TGTGCCACCAGCAGAGATCGAGCGGGCTCCTACAATGAGCAGTTCTTC,CATSRDRAGSYNEQFF,TRBV15,-,16,many,TRBJ2-1
TGCAGCGTTAGGTCGCGGGAGGGCCACCTTATTGAGCAGTTCTTC,CSVRSREGHLIEQFF,TRBV29-1,TRBD2,15,many,TRBJ2-1
TGTGCCAGCAGCCAAGACGGGAACTTGGGGTACAATGAGCAGTTCTTC,CASSQDGNLGYNEQFF,TRBV14,-,16,few,TRBJ2-1
TGTGCCAGCAGCCCCCGGGAGACGTATTCACCCCTCCACTTT,CASSPRETYSPLHF,TRBV7-2,-,14,few,TRBJ1-6
TGCAGTGCTCTCCGGGTTTCTAGCACAGATACGCAGTATTTT,CSALRVSSTDTQYF,TRBV20-1,-,14,many,TRBJ2-3
TGTGCCAGCAGCCGGGTTTCGGCGAGAGCTAGCACAGATACGCAGTATTTT,CASSRVSARASTDTQYF,TRBV7-2,-,17,many,TRBJ2-3
TGTGCCAGCAGCCAAGGTCAGGGGTTGAATTCACCCCTCCACTTT,CASSQGQGLNSPLHF,TRBV14,-,15,few,TRBJ1-6
TGTGCCAGCAGCTTACCGCAAAGGCAACTAGCGGGGGGGCCCGGCGAGCAGTACTTC,CASSLPQRQLAGGPGEQYF,TRBV5-4,TRBD2,19,few,TRBJ2-7
TGTGCCAGCAGTTACTCGGGACAGGTCGTAGCGGGAGGGCCTCGGGAGACCCAGTACTTC,CASSYSGQVVAGGPRETQYF,TRBV6-6,TRBD2,20,-,TRBJ2-5
TGCAGTGCTCCGTTAGCTGGAGAGACCCAGTACTTC,CSAPLAGETQYF,TRBV20-1,-,12,few,TRBJ2-5
TGCGCCAGCAGCCAAGAGACAGTTAACTCCTACGAGCAGTACTTC,CASSQETVNSYEQYF,TRBV4-1,-,15,few,TRBJ2-7